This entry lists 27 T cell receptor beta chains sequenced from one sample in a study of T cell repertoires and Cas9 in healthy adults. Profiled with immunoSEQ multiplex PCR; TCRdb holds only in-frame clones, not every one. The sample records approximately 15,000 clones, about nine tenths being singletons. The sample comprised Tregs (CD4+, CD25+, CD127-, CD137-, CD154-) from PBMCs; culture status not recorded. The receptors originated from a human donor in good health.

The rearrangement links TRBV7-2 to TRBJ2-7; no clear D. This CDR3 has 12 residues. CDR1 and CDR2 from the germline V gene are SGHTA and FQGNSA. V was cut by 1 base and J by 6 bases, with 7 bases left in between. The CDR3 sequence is CASSLDRCEQYF. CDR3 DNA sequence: TGTGCCAGCAGCTTAGATAGATGCGAGCAGTACTTC.

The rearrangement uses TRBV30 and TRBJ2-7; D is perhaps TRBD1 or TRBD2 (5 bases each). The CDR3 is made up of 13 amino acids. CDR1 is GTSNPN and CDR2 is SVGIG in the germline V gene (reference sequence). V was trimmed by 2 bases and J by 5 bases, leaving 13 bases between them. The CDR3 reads CAWSRDRADEQYF. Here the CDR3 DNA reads TGTGCCTGGAGTCGGGACCGGGCCGACGAGCAGTACTTC.

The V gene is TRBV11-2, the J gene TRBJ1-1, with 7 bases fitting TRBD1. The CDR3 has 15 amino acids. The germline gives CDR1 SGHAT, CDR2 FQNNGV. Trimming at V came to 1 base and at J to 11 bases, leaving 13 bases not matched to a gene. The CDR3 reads CASSLAQGGWRWAFF. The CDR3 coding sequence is TGTGCCAGCAGCTTAGCCCAAGGGGGCTGGCGGTGGGCTTTCTTT.

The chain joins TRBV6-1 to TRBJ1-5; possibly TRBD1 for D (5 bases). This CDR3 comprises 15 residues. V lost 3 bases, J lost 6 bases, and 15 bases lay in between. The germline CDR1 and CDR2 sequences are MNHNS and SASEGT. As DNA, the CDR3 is TGTGCCAGCAGTGACGTGGGGCTGCTTGGTCAGCCCCAGCATTTT. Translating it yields CASSDVGLLGQPQHF.

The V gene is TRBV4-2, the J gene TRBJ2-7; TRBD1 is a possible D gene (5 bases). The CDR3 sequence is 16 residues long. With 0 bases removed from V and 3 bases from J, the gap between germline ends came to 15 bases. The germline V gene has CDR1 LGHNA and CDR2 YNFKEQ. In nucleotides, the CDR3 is TGTGCCAGCAGCCAAGATCTCAGGGCGATAGTCTACGAGCAGTACTTC. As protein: CASSQDLRAIVYEQYF.

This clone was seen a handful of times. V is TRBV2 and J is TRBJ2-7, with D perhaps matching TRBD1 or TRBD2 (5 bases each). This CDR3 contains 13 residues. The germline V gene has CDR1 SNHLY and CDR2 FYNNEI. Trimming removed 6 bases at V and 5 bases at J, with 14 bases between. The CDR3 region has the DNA TGTGCCAGCAGCGTACCCGGGACCGACGAGCAGTACTTC. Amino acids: CASSVPGTDEQYF.

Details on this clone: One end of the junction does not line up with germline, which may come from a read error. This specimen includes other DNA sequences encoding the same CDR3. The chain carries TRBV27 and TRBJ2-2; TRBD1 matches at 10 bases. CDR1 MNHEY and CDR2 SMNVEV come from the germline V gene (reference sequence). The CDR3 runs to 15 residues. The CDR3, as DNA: TGCGCCAGCAGCCCTGGGACAGGGGTACCCGGGGAGCTGTTTTTT. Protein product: CASSPGTGVPGELFF.

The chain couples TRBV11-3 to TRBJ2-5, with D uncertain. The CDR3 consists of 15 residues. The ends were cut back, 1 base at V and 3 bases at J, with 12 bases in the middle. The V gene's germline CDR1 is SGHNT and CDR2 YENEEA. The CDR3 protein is CASSLGRTEEETQYF. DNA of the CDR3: TGTGCCAGCAGCTTAGGGCGGACCGAGGAAGAGACCCAGTACTTC.

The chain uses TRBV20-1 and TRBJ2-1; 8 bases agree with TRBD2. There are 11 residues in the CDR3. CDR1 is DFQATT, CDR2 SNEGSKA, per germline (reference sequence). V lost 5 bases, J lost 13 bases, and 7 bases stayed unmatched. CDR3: CSALPGGTQFF. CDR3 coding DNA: TGCAGTGCTCTCCCGGGGGGGACACAGTTCTTC.

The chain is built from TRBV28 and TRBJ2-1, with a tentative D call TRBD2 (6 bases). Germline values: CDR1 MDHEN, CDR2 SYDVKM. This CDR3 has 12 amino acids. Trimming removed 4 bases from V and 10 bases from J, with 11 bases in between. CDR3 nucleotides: TGTGCCAGCAGTTCATTTAGCGGAGAGCAGTTCTTC. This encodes CASSSFSGEQFF. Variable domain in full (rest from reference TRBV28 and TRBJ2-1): DVKVTQSSRYLVKRTGEKVFLECVQDMDHENMFWYRQDPGLGLRLIYFSYDVKMKEKGDIPEGYSVSREKKERFSLILESASTNQTSMYLCASSSFSGEQFFGPGTRLTVL.

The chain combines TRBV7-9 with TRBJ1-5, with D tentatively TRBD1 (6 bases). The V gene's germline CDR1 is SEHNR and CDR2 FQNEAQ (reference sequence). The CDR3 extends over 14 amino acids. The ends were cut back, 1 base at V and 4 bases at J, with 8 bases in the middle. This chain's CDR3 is CASSLGQANQPQHF. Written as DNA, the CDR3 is TGTGCCAGCAGCTTAGGACAGGCGAATCAGCCCCAGCATTTT.

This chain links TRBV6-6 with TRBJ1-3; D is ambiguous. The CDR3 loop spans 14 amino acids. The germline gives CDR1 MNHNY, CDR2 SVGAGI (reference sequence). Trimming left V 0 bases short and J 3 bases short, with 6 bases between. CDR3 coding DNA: TGTGCCAGCAGTTACTCGAAGAATGGAAACACCATATATTTT. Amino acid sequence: CASSYSKNGNTIYF.

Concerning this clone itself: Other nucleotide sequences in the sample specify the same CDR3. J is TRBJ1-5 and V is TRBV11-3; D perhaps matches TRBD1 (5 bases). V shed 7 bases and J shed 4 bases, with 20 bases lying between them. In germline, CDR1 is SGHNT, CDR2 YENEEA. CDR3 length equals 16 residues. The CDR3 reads CASIIDSNPSNQPQHF. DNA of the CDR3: TGTGCCAGCATTATTGACAGCAACCCTAGTAATCAGCCCCAGCATTTT. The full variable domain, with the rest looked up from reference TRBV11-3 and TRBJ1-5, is EAGVVQSPRYKIIEKKQPVAFWCNPISGHNTLYWYLQNLGQGPELLIRYENEEAVDDSQLPKDRFSAERLKGVDSTLKIQPAELGDSAVYLCASIIDSNPSNQPQHFGDGTRLSIL.

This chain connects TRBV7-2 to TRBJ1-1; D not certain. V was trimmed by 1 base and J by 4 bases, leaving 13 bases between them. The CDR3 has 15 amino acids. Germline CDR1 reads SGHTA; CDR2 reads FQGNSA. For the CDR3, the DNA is TGTGCCAGCAGCTTAGGAGGCAGAACTCTCACTGAAGCTTTCTTT. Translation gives CASSLGGRTLTEAFF.

As DNA, the CDR3 is TGTGCCAGCAGTTATCCCGGGACAGGGGGCACCGAGCAGTACTTC. This codes for CASSYPGTGGTEQYF. The chain combines TRBV6-6 with TRBJ2-7, with 12 bases fitting TRBD1. J lost 6 bases, V lost 3 bases, and 6 bases had no gene match. In germline, CDR1 is MNHNY, CDR2 SVGAGI (reference sequence). The CDR3 covers 15 residues.

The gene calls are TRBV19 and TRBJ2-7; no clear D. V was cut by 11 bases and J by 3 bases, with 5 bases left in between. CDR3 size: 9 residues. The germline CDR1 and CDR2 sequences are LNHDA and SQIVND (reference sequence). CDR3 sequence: CAGHYEQYF. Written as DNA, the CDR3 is TGTGCCGGCCACTACGAGCAGTACTTC.

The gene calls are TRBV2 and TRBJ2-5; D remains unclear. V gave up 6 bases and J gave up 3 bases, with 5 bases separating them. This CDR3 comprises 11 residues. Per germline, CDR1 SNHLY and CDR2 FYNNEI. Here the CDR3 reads CASRLEETQYF. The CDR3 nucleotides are TGTGCCAGCAGGTTAGAAGAGACCCAGTACTTC.

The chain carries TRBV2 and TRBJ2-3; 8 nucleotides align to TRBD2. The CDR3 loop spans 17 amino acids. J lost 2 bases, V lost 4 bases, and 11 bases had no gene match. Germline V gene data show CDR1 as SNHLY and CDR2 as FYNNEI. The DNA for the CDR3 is TGTGCCAGCAGTGCCCCTCTTGGAGCGGGGGACACAGATACGCAGTATTTT. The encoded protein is CASSAPLGAGDTDTQYF.

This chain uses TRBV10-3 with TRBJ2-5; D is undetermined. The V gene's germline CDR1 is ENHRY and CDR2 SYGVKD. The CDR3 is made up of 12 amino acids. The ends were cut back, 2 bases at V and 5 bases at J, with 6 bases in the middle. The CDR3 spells CAISEPQETQYF. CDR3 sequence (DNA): TGTGCCATCAGTGAGCCCCAGGAGACCCAGTACTTC.

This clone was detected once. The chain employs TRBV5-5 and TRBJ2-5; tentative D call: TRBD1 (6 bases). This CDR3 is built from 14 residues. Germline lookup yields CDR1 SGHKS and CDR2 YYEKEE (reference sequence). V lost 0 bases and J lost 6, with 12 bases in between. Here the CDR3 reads CASSLVQGRKTQYF. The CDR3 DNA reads TGTGCCAGCAGCTTGGTACAGGGTAGAAAGACCCAGTACTTC.

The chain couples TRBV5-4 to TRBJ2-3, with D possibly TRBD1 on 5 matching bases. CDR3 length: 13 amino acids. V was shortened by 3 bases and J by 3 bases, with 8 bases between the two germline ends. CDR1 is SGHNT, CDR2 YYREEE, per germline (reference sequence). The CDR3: CASSWQGTDTQYF. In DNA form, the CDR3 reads TGTGCCAGCAGCTGGCAGGGAACAGATACGCAGTATTTT.

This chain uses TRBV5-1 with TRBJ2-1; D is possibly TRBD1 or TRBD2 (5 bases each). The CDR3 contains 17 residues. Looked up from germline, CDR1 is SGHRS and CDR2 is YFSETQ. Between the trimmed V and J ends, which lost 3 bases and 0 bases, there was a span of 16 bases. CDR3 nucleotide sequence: TGCGCCAGCAGCTCGGGGCAGCCCCAGAGCTCCTACAATGAGCAGTTCTTC. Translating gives CASSSGQPQSSYNEQFF.

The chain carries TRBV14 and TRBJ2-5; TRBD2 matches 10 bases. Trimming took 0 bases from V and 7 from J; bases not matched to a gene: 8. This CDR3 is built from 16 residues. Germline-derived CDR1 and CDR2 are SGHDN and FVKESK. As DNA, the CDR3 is TGTGCCAGCAGCCAAGATGTTCCTAGCGGGGGTGGGACCCAGTACTTC. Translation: CASSQDVPSGGGTQYF.

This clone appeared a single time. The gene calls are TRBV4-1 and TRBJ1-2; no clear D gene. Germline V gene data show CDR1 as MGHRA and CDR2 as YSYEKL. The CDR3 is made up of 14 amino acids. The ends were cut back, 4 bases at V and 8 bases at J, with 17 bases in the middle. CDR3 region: CASSPPFRAGGYTF. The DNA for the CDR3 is TGCGCCAGCAGCCCGCCCTTCCGGGCAGGAGGCTACACCTTC.

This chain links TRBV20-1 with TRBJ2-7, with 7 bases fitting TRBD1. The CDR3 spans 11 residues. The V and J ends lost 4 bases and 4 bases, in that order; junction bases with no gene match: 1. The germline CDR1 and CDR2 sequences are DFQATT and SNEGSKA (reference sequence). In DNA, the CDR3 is TGCAGTGCTAACAGGGGATACGAGCAGTACTTC. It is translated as CSANRGYEQYF.

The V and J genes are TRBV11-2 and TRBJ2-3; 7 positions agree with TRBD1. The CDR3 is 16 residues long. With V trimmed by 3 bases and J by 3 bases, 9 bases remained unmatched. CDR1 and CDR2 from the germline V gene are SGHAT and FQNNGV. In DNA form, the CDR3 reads TGTGCCAGCAGCTTCCAGACAGGGTTTTTTACAGATACGCAGTATTTT. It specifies CASSFQTGFFTDTQYF.

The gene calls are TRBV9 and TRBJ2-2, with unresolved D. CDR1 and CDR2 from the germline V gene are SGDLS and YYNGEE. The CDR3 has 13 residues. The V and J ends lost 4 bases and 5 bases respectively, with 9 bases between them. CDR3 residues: CASSRVGTGELFF. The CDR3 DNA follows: TGTGCCAGCAGCCGTGTGGGGACCGGGGAGCTGTTTTTT.